This T cell receptor beta chain was observed in a study of T cells after yellow fever vaccination. A note on this clonotype: What it binds is not known.

General study results and limits: Subsequent booster samples again held most clones from primary vaccination (96% CD4, 88% CD8). Across the CD4 and CD8 compartments, a small share of clonotypes was present in both.

As TCR cDNA was made by 5'RACE template switching, a universal primer site and UMIs were added. TCRdb redid the calling of the 5' RACE reads with MiXCR, one entry per CDR3 protein. The table lists about 340,000 distinct CDR3 sequences, approximately 13% of them singletons, with 3% to 4% in the top ten. Trimming left V 6 bases short and J 1 base short, with 21 bases between. Looked up from germline, CDR1 is DFQATT and CDR2 is SNEGSKA (reference sequence). The CDR3 contains 16 residues. The sequence was collected from a man aged 18 to 35 who received the YFV17D yellow fever vaccine. Sequencing used CD4+ T cells sorted from PBMCs, obtained 15 days after the yellow fever booster vaccination. The genes are TRBV20-1 and TRBJ2-5; perhaps TRBD1 as D (6 bases). Written as DNA, the CDR3 is TGCAGTGCCCAGAGTCAGGGGCCAGGTATCCAAGAGACCCAGTACTTC. It is translated as CSAQSQGPGIQETQYF.